A selection of T cell receptor beta chains follows, all from one sample in a study of tumor-infiltrating lymphocytes in primary liver carcinoma. TCRdb analysed the multiplex PCR reads with MiXCR anew, one entry per CDR3 protein. The top ten hold about 6% of the sample, which has about 350,000 distinct CDR3 sequences, approximately 65% seen once. The sequencing input was peripheral blood. These TCRs come from a man aged 35-49 years with primary liver carcinoma and hepatitis B virus infection. The conserved cysteine and the conserved F or W are not part of the CDR3 here.

TRBV11-2	TRBJ2-3	ASSTGRGDTDTQY
TRBV11-2	TRBJ2-7	ASSLERNEQY
TRBV12-3/TRBV12-4	TRBJ2-2	ASRETGSSTGELF
TRBV6-1	TRBJ2-7	ASSQLAGGSYEQY
TRBV6-5	TRBJ2-7	ASSYQREAHGQY
TRBV5-4	TRBJ2-7	ASSRDRGSTYEQY
TRBV6-5	TRBJ2-5	ASRRDRTRQETYY
TRBV11-2	TRBJ2-7	ASSQGGTPYEPY
TRBV4-2	TRBJ2-1	ASSQDGGAGRGNEQF
TRBV20-1	TRBJ2-5	SASRRDETQY
TRBV7-9	TRBJ2-7	ASSDTGQGLSEQY